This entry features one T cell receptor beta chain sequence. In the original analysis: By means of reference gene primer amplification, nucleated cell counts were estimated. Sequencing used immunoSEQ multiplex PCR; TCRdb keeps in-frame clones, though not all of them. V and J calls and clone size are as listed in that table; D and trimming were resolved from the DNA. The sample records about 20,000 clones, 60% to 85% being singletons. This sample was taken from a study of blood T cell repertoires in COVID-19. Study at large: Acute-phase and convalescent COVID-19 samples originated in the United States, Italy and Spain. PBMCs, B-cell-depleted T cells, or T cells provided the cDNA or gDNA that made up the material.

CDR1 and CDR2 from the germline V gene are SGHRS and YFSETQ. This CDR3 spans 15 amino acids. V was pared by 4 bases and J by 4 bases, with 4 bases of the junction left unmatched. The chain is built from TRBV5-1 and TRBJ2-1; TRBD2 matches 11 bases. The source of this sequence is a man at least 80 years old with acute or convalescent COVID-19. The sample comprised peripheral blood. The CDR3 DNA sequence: TGCGCCAGCAGCATCGGGACTAGCGGTTACAATGAGCAGTTCTTC. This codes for CASSIGTSGYNEQFF.